These T cell receptor beta chains were read from a single sample in a study of blood T cell repertoires in COVID-19. Using immunoSEQ multiplex PCR, the repertoire was profiled, and TCRdb retains in-frame clones only, with some absent. The sample consists of fewer than 85,000 clones, around 81% of them appearing once. Sequencing input: peripheral blood. These receptors all come from a human donor in a cohort sampled during active COVID-19. Both conserved end residues are part of each CDR3. A D gene is named only where the DNA matches it firmly. Some rows mark clone size as missing; the rest say once, few, many or name a class of expanded clone.

NA	15	TRBJ2-3	TRBD2	TRBV18	TGTGCCAGCTCACCAGAGGGACTAGCAACAGATACGCAGTATTTT	CASSPEGLATDTQYF
NA	14	TRBJ2-1	TRBD2	TRBV15	TGTGCCACCAGCAGAGGTCTAGCGGGGGCGGGGCAGTTCTTC	CATSRGLAGAGQFF
NA	14	TRBJ2-7	NA	TRBV7-3	TGTGCCAGCAGCCCGACAGGCTCAGGCTACGAGCAGTACTTC	CASSPTGSGYEQYF
few	12	TRBJ2-7	TRBD2	TRBV6-5	TGTGCCAGCGGGAGCGGGGCCTACGAGCAGTACTTC	CASGSGAYEQYF
NA	13	TRBJ2-1	NA	TRBV5-1	TGCGCCAGCAGCTCGGGGGAGCACAATGAGCAGTTCTTC	CASSSGEHNEQFF
NA	13	TRBJ2-7	NA	TRBV12-3/TRBV12-4	TGTGCCAGCAGTGGGGAGGGGGACGGAGAGCAGTACTTC	CASSGEGDGEQYF
NA	16	TRBJ1-2	TRBD1	TRBV20-1	TGCAGTGCTAGTTTAGGACAGGGTCTTACTCGGAGCGGCTACACCTTC	CSASLGQGLTRSGYTF
NA	13	TRBJ1-4	NA	TRBV6-1	TGTGCCAGCAGTGAAGGGCAACAAGAAAAACTGTTTTTT	CASSEGQQEKLFF
NA	15	TRBJ1-1	TRBD1	TRBV6-5	TGTGCCAGCAGTCCTAGGGACAGAGGGAACACTGAAGCTTTCTTT	CASSPRDRGNTEAFF
NA	16	TRBJ1-5	NA	TRBV19	TGTGCCAGTTCCGCGGCAATTAGGTTTAGCAATCAGCCCCAGCATTTT	CASSAAIRFSNQPQHF
NA	12	TRBJ2-7	NA	TRBV12-3/TRBV12-4	TGTGCCAGCGCGGGGACCACCTACGAGCAGTACTTC	CASAGTTYEQYF
few	15	TRBJ2-3	NA	TRBV9	TGTGCCAGCAGCGTAGGGGAGACTAGTACAGATACGCAGTATTTT	CASSVGETSTDTQYF
NA	15	TRBJ2-5	TRBD1	TRBV11-2	TGTGCCAGCAGCTTAGGGTGGACAGGGGGAGAGACCCAGTACTTC	CASSLGWTGGETQYF
NA	15	TRBJ1-1	TRBD1	TRBV5-4	TGTGCCAGCAGCTCTCCGGGGACAGATGGCCCAGAAGCTTTCTTT	CASSSPGTDGPEAFF
NA	16	TRBJ2-1	TRBD2	TRBV6-2/TRBV6-3	TGTGCCAGCAGTTACTTGCGGGGGGGCCTAGACAATGAGCAGTTCTTC	CASSYLRGGLDNEQFF
NA	13	TRBJ1-3	TRBD1	TRBV6-5	TGTGCTTTGACAGGGGGTAAAGGAAACACCATATATTTT	CALTGGKGNTIYF
NA	16	TRBJ1-2	TRBD1	TRBV4-3	TGCGCCAGCAGCCAATGGCTGACAGGGGGACACTATGGCTACACCTTC	CASSQWLTGGHYGYTF
NA	16	TRBJ2-2	TRBD1	TRBV11-1	TGTGCCAGCAGGATTACAGGGGTGGCGAACACCGGGGAGCTGTTTTTT	CASRITGVANTGELFF
NA	15	TRBJ1-6	NA	TRBV4-2	TGTGCCAGCAGCCAAGATGCGGGAGATAATTCACCCCTCCACTTT	CASSQDAGDNSPLHF
NA	17	TRBJ2-5	NA	TRBV5-6	TGTGCCAGCAGCTTGGTGAGGCTGAAAACCCCTAGAGAGACCCAGTACTTC	CASSLVRLKTPRETQYF
NA	18	TRBJ2-3	TRBD2	TRBV9	TGTGCCAGCAGCGTAGCGATCGGACTAGCGGGACCGACAGATACGCAGTATTTT	CASSVAIGLAGPTDTQYF
NA	13	TRBJ2-7	NA	TRBV7-8	TGTGCCAGCAGCACTCGGACCGAGGGCGAGCAGTACTTC	CASSTRTEGEQYF
NA	12	TRBJ1-1	TRBD1	TRBV18	TGTGCCAGCTCACCAGGACAGGGTGAAGCTTTCTTT	CASSPGQGEAFF
once	13	TRBJ2-3	TRBD2	TRBV6-5	TGTGCCAGCAGCCCCGGGACTAGCGGAGTGCAGTATTTT	CASSPGTSGVQYF
NA	14	TRBJ2-1	TRBD1	TRBV28	TGTGCCAGCAGTTTACATGGGACAGGGGATGAGCAGTTCTTC	CASSLHGTGDEQFF
NA	17	TRBJ1-3	NA	TRBV18	TGTGCCAGCTCACCCTTGATTGCAGGGGCCTCTGGAAACACCATATATTTT	CASSPLIAGASGNTIYF
few	16	TRBJ2-2	NA	TRBV6-1	TGTGCCAGCAGTGAATGGCGGGATAGCGGCACCGGGGAGCTGTTTTTT	CASSEWRDSGTGELFF
NA	15	TRBJ2-2	TRBD1	TRBV5-1	TGCGCCAGCAGCGGAATAGGGGGCAGCACCGGGGAGCTGTTTTTT	CASSGIGGSTGELFF
NA	15	TRBJ2-3	NA	TRBV4-2	TGTGCCAGCAGCCAAGGGACACCACGCACAGATACGCAGTATTTT	CASSQGTPRTDTQYF
NA	15	TRBJ1-1	NA	TRBV11-2	TGTGCCAGCAGCTTAGATCCAGGGAAAAACACTGAAACTTTCTTT	CASSLDPGKNTETFF
NA	12	TRBJ1-1	NA	TRBV5-6	TGTGCCAGCAGCTTTAGGGAGACTGAAGCTTTCTTT	CASSFRETEAFF
NA	15	TRBJ2-1	TRBD1	TRBV6-5	TGTGCCAGCAAGGCCGGGACAGGCAATTACAATGAGCAGTTCTTC	CASKAGTGNYNEQFF
NA	15	TRBJ2-4	NA	TRBV25-1	TGTGCCAGCAGAGAAGGGCCAGGGGCGGGGGACATTCAGTACTTC	CASREGPGAGDIQYF
once	16	TRBJ1-2	TRBD1	TRBV9	TGTGCCAGCAGCGTATCCTTGACAGGGTCTGGCTATGGCTACACCTTC	CASSVSLTGSGYGYTF
once	13	TRBJ1-1	TRBD1	TRBV18	TGTGCCAGCTCACCTGGGACAGGGGGGCAAGCTTTCTTT	CASSPGTGGQAFF
NA	15	TRBJ2-7	TRBD2	TRBV6-5	TGTGCCAGCAGTTACTCGAGTAGCGGGGGCTACGAGCAGTACTTC	CASSYSSSGGYEQYF
NA	13	TRBJ1-2	NA	TRBV6-5	TGTGCCAGCAGCCGAGCACCTAACTATGGCTACACCTTC	CASSRAPNYGYTF
NA	14	TRBJ2-1	TRBD1	TRBV5-1	TGCGCCAGTGTCGGGACAGGGGGGCACAATGAGCAGTTCTTC	CASVGTGGHNEQFF
once	15	TRBJ1-1	TRBD1	TRBV19	TGTGCCAGTAGGCGCGAGGGACAGGGGGCACTCGAAGCTTTCTTT	CASRREGQGALEAFF
NA	14	TRBJ1-2	TRBD1	TRBV11-3	TGTGCCAGCAGCTTAAGACAGGGAAACTATGGCTACACCTTC	CASSLRQGNYGYTF
few	15	TRBJ2-7	NA	TRBV18	TGTGCCAGCTCACCACCTTCTAGGTCCCCGGGCGAGCAGTACTTC	CASSPPSRSPGEQYF
NA	15	TRBJ2-3	TRBD1	TRBV18	TGTGCCAGCTCACCAGGACAGGGTAGAACAGATACGCAGTATTTT	CASSPGQGRTDTQYF
NA	16	TRBJ2-5	TRBD2	TRBV4-1	TGCGCCAGCAGCCCCCTTTTGCGGGGGGTTCAAGAGACCCAGTACTTC	CASSPLLRGVQETQYF
NA	21	TRBJ1-6	NA	TRBV28	TGTGCCAGCAGTCCAGTCGCAGGCATACCCTCGACGAGCTCCTATAATTCACCCCTCCACTTT	CASSPVAGIPSTSSYNSPLHF
NA	16	TRBJ2-1	TRBD2	TRBV7-6	TGTGCCAGCAGCTTAGCCGGCCGGGGGGGTCATTTTGAGCAGTTCTTC	CASSLAGRGGHFEQFF
NA	14	TRBJ2-5	NA	TRBV5-1	TGCGCCAGCAGCTTGGAAGCGTACCAAGAGACCCAGTACTTC	CASSLEAYQETQYF
NA	13	TRBJ2-1	NA	TRBV6-5	TGTGCCAGCAGTTACTCGTCATGGGGGCTGCAGTTCTTC	CASSYSSWGLQFF
NA	16	TRBJ1-1	NA	TRBV7-3	TGTGCCAGCAGCGCCCTAGGGGAGGCTTCGAACACTGAAGCTTTCTTT	CASSALGEASNTEAFF
NA	16	TRBJ1-2	NA	TRBV5-1	TGCGCCAGCAGCTTGGGGGTCCGGCTCCTAGGGGCTGGCTACACCTTC	CASSLGVRLLGAGYTF
NA	14	TRBJ1-1	NA	TRBV5-5	TGTGCCAGCAGCTGGGGACAAGGAGGCACTGAAGCTTTCTTT	CASSWGQGGTEAFF
NA	14	TRBJ1-2	NA	TRBV28	TGTGCCAGCAGTTTCTCGGGTCTTGGTCCTGGCTACACCTTC	CASSFSGLGPGYTF
NA	16	TRBJ2-5	NA	TRBV12-5	TGTGCTAGTGGTTTGGCTATAGAATCGGGCCAAGAGACCCAGTACTTC	CASGLAIESGQETQYF
NA	15	TRBJ2-4	TRBD2	TRBV2	TGTGCCAGCAGTGGCGGGAGGAGGACCAAAAACATTCAGTACTTC	CASSGGRRTKNIQYF